Listed below are T cell receptor beta chains from one sample, sequenced in a study of graft-versus-host responses after intestinal transplantation. Some clones are missing from TCRdb's copy, which holds only in-frame ones; the method was immunoSEQ multiplex PCR. This sample yields about 39,000 clones, of which over 85% are seen a single time; around 6.8% belongs to the top ten. This material consisted of PBMCs, taken almost 270 days after transplant. These receptors were collected from a human patient who received an intestinal transplant, so some T cells may come from the graft donor. The conserved cysteine and the conserved F or W are not part of the CDR3 here.

V	CDR3
TRBV7-9	ASSLGAGGNQPQH
TRBV19	ASSLTGSSYEQY
TRBV9	ASSVGAGDLYEQY
TRBV6-8	ASSYLRIQSSYEQY
TRBV29-1	SGMDNYGYT
TRBV6-5	ASSYSYQGGKSPLH
TRBV7-9	ASSLGTAAGTDTQY
TRBV4-1	ASTVVQGAPEAF
TRBV4-2	ASTLGQNTEAF
TRBV6-6	ASTPGTGQNSPLH
TRBV27	ASSLYGQGETQY
TRBV2	ANDRVRGDITEAF
TRBV10-1	ASSDSYEQY
TRBV4-1	ASSPGIANEQF
TRBV5-1	ASSPPGTGEAF
TRBV9	ASSDKAGGRYNEQF
TRBV6-1	ASSLLGRNQPQH
TRBV9	ASSAPRGGQETQY
TRBV30	AWMKVAYEQY
TRBV13	ASSPSSSSGDAGELF
TRBV18	ASSRSGSALQGYGYT
TRBV6-5	ASSFQEGRVPLH
TRBV14	ASSHGRGQDEQF
TRBV6-1	ASSAFEASTDTQY
TRBV4-2	ASSHSGQGSYEQY
TRBV4-1	ASSQGPRVYNEQF
TRBV7-9	ASSLGGLINYGYT
TRBV20-1	SASPRVVSF
TRBV2	ASSVIGGSYNEQF
TRBV6-1	ASSEPGLGGNIQY
TRBV9	ASSLSPGDTYEQY
TRBV27	ASSHPNGEAF
TRBV7-9	ASSLDAGQPQH
TRBV19	ASRAGRGPYEQY
TRBV11-2	ASSLDTGMKQY
TRBV21-1	ASSRASLPDTQY
TRBV27	ASSSGAKNIQY
TRBV9	ASSVVPINTGNYGYT
TRBV5-4	ASSSGLYGYT
TRBV7-2	ASSLEGGGPYNEQF
TRBV11-3	ASSLGSWADTGELF
TRBV4-1	ASSQAVGTKGYT
TRBV10-3	AISDIKNTEAF
TRBV5-4	ASSLIDRSQETQY
TRBV7-9	ASSLGTENTEAF
TRBV30	AWSSNTGELF
TRBV21-1	ASSRQRTGELF
TRBV5-1	ASSGGQGGEKLF
TRBV27	ASLGTAGTEAF